Listed here is a single TCR beta chain. Its specificity is unknown. After removal of 0 bases from V and 2 bases from J, the junction contained 6 bases not matched to a gene. The CDR3 is 16 amino acids. CDR1 SGHNT and CDR2 YYREEE come from the germline V gene (reference sequence). Division of CD4+ cells produced a CD45RA+ naive subset and a CD45RA-negative memory subset. These data belong to a study of shared clonotypes between healthy human individuals. Findings of the study overall: Despite large depth, sorted-subset datasets appeared incompletely sequenced. The diversity represented, both genetic and in exposure history, was limited by few donors.

Sequencing used immunoSEQ multiplex PCR; TCRdb keeps in-frame clones, though not all of them. The sample lists 2 million to 3 million clones, roughly 92% occurring once. The material sequenced was naive CD4+ T cells sorted from blood. Stated subset: CD45RA+ positively selected. This receptor was taken from a man aged 18 to 29 in good health. The V gene is TRBV5-4, the J gene TRBJ2-3, with TRBD2 identical over 7 bases. This CDR3 reads CASSLAPGGNTDTQYF. CDR3 nucleotides: TGTGCCAGCAGCTTGGCCCCCGGGGGGAACACAGATACGCAGTATTTT.